In this sample, the clone carrying this TCR beta chain turned up many times. This sample was taken from a study of CD8 T cells in ankylosing spondylitis. TCRdb re-called the 5' RACE reads with MiXCR, one entry per CDR3 protein. The profile shows fewer than 250,000 distinct CDR3 sequences, 10% of them singletons. The clonotype was recovered from a male donor with ankylosing spondylitis or in good health (not recorded which). Sequencing used blood, either unsorted or a sorted T cell fraction (not recorded which).

CDR3 sequence (DNA): TGTGCCAGCAGCCCATTTGGACAGGGAGGTGGCTACACCTTC. This sequence encodes CASSPFGQGGGYTF. The chain recombines TRBV3-1 with TRBJ1-2, with 8 bases identical to TRBD1. The V segment lost 4 bases and the J segment 7 bases; nucleotides outside the gene matches: 8. The CDR3 consists of 14 residues. The germline V gene encodes CDR1 LGHDT and CDR2 YNNKEL (reference sequence).